This TCR beta chain was identified in a study of control samples from healthy donors and cancer patients. Produced via immunoSEQ multiplex PCR; TCRdb's table is partial and in-frame only. This sample has roughly 190,000 clones, with approximately 91% found just once. V trimming: 7 bases; J trimming: 0 bases; junction bases outside the gene matches: 3. This CDR3 has 14 amino acids. Per germline, CDR1 SNHLY and CDR2 FYNNEI. Sequencing input: blood. This TCR was recovered from a man between 25 and 39 years old in good health. V usage is TRBV2 and J usage is TRBJ2-3; 8 bases map to TRBD2. The CDR3 sequence is CASKRGGSTDTQYF. In DNA form, the CDR3 reads TGTGCCAGCAAACGGGGGGGGAGCACAGATACGCAGTATTTT.